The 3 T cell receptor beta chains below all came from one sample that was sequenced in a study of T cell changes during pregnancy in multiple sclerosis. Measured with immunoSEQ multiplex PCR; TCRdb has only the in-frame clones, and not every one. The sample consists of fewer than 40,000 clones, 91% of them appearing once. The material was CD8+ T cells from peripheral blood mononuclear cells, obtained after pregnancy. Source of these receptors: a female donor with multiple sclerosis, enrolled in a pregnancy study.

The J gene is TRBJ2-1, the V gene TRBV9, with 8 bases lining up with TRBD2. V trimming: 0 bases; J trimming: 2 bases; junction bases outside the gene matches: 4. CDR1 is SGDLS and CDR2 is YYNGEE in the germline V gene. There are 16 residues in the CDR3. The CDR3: CASSVGSGTTYNEQFF. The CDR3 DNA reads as TGTGCCAGCAGCGTAGGTAGCGGGACAACCTACAATGAGCAGTTCTTC.

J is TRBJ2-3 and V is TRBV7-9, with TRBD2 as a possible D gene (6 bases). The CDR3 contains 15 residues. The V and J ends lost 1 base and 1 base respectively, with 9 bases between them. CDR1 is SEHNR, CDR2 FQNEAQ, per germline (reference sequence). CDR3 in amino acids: CASSLVASGTDTQYF. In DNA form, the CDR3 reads TGTGCCAGCAGCTTAGTTGCTAGCGGCACAGATACGCAGTATTTT. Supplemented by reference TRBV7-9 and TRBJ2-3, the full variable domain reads DTGVSQNPRHKITKRGQNVTFRCDPISEHNRLYWYRQTLGQGPEFLTYFQNEAQLEKSRLLSDRFSAERPKGSFSTLEIQRTEQGDSAMYLCASSLVASGTDTQYFGPGTRLTVL.

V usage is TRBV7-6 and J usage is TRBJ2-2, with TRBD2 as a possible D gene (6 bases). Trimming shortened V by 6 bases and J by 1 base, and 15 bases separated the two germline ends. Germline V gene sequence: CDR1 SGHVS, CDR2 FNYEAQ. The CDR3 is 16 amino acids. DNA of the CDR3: TGTGCCAGCAGTCCCCTTGTGGGGGGGAACACCGGGGAGCTGTTTTTT. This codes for CASSPLVGGNTGELFF. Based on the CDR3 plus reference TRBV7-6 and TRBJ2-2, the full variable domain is GAGVSQSPRYKVTKRGQDVALRCDPISGHVSLYWYRQALGQGPEFLTYFNYEAQQDKSGLPNDRFSAERPEGSISTLTIQRTEQRDSAMYRCASSPLVGGNTGELFFGEGSRLTVL.